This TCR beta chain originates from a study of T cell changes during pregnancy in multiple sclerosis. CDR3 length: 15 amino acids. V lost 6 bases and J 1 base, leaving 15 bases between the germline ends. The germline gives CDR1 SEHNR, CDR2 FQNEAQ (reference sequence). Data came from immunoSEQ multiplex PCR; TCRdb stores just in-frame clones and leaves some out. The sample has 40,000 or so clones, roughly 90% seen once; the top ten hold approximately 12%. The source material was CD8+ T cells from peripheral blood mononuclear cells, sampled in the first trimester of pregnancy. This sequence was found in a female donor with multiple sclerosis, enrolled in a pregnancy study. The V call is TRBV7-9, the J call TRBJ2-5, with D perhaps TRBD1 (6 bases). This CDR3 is CASSYIGGVQETQYF. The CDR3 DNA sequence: TGTGCCAGCAGTTACATAGGGGGTGTCCAAGAGACCCAGTACTTC.